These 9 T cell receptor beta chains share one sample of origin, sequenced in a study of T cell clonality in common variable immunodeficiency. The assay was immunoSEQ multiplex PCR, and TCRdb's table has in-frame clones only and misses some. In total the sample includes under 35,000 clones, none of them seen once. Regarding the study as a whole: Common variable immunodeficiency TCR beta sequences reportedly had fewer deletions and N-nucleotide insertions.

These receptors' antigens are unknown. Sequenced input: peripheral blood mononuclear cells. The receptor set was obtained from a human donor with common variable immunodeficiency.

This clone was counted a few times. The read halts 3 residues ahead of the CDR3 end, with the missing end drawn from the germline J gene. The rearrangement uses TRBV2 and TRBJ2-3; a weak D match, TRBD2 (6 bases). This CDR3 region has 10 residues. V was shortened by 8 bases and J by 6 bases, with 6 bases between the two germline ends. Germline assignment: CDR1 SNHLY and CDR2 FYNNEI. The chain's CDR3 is CASRGDTQYF. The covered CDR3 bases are TGTGCCAGCCGGGGGGATACG.

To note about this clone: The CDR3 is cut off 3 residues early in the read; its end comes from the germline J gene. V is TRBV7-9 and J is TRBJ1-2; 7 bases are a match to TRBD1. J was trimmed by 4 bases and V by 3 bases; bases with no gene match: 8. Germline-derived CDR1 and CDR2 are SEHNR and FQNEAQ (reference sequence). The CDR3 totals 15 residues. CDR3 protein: CASSLGWDRPYGYTF. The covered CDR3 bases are TGTGCCAGCAGCTTGGGGTGGGACAGACCCTATGGC. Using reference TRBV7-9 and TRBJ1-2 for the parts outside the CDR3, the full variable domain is DTGVSQNPRHKITKRGQNVTFRCDPISEHNRLYWYRQTLGQGPEFLTYFQNEAQLEKSRLLSDRFSAERPKGSFSTLEIQRTEQGDSAMYLCASSLGWDRPYGYTFGSGTRLTVV.

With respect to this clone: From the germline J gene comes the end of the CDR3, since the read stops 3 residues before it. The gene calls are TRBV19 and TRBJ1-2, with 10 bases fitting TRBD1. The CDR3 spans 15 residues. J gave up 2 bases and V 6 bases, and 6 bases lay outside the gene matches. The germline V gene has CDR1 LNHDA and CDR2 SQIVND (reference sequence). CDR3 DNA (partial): TGTGCCAGTAGATCGACAGGGGGCGTCAACTATGGC. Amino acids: CASRSTGGVNYG. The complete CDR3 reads CASRSTGGVNYGYTF. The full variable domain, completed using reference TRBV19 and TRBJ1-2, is DGGITQSPKYLFRKEGQNVTLSCEQNLNHDAMYWYRQDPGQGLRLIYYSQIVNDFQKGDIAEGYSVSREKKESFPLTVTSAQKNPTAFYLCASRSTGGVNYGYTFGSGTRLTVV.

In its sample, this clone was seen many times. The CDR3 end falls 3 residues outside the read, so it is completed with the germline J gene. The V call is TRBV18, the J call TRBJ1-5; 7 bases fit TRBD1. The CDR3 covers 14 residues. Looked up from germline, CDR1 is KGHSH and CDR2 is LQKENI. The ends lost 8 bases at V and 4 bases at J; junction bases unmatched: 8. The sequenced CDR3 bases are TGTGCCAGCCGTGACAGGGCGGAGAATCAGCCC. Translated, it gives CASRDRAENQP. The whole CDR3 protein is CASRDRAENQPQHF.

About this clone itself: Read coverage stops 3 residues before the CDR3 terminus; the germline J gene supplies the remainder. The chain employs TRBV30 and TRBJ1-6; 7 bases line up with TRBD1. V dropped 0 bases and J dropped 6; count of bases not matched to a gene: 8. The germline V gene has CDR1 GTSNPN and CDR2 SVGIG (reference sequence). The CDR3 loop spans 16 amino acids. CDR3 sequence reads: CAWSVPRTGFNSPLHF. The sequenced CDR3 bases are TGTGCCTGGAGTGTACCCCGGACAGGTTTTAATTCACCC.

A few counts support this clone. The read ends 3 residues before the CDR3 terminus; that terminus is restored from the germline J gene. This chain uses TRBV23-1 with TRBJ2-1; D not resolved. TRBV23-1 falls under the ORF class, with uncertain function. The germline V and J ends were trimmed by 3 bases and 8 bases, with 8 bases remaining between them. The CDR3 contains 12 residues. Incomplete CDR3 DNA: TGCGCCAGCAGTCACCCCCCGGATGAG. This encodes CASSHPPDE. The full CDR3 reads CASSHPPDEQFF.

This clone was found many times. CDR3 bases read: TGTGCCAGCAGCCGGACAGGGGGCTATGAAAAA. Amino acids: CASSRTGGYEK. The full CDR3 protein reads CASSRTGGYEKLFF. The V gene is TRBV6-2 or TRBV6-3, the J gene TRBJ1-4; 11 positions match TRBD1. The read stops 3 residues short of the end of the CDR3; the missing end is completed from the germline J gene. The V gene end was trimmed by 6 bases and the J gene end by 6 bases; junction bases not matched to a gene: 3. CDR1 is MNHEY, CDR2 SVGEGT, per germline. The CDR3 is made up of 14 amino acids.

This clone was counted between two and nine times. CDR3 sequence: CAWSVSGGETQYF. Incomplete CDR3 DNA: TGTGCCTGGAGTGTATCGGGGGGGGAGACC. The chain carries TRBV30 and TRBJ2-5, with 8 bases fitting TRBD2. The read ends 3 residues shy of where the CDR3 ends; the end is completed using the germline J gene. V shed 0 bases, J shed 5 bases, and the junction held 2 bases outside the gene matches. The CDR3 contains 13 residues. Per the germline V gene, CDR1 is GTSNPN and CDR2 is SVGIG (reference sequence).

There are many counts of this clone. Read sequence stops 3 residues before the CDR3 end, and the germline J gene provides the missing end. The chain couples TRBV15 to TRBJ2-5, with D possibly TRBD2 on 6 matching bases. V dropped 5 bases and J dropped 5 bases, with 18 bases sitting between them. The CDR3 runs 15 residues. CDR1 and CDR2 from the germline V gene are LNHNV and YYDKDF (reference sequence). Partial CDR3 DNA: TGTGCCACCAGCTTTTCGGAGGGGTGGCGGGAGACC. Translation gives CATSFSEGWRET. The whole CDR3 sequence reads CATSFSEGWRETQYF.